The 24 T cell receptor beta chains in this list originate from one sample, sequenced in a study of regulatory T cells in long-lasting Graves disease. Building the TCR beta libraries relied on iRepertoire HTBI primers, and CDR3 regions underwent Arm-PCR. TCRdb reprocessed the multiplex PCR reads with MiXCR, giving one entry per CDR3 protein. The table has 300,000 to 400,000 distinct CDR3 sequences, about a sixth seen once. Time point here: newly diagnosed GD, antithyroid drugs for less than 3 months. The authors made the TCR library using RNA they extracted from PBMCs. These data are also associated with another study on T cells in Graves' hyperthyroidism and ophthalmopathy.

Sequences were derived from peripheral blood mononuclear cells (PBMCs), sampled at new diagnosis, from a patient treated with antithyroid drugs. These receptors all come from a man aged 35 to 55 with Graves disease.

This clonotype has a count of ten or more. The V gene is TRBV6-2 or TRBV6-3, the J gene TRBJ2-7; no firm D call. The length of the CDR3 is 18 residues. V was pared by 0 bases and J by 3 bases, with 21 bases between. Germline CDR1 and CDR2: MNHEY and SVGEGT. The CDR3 coding sequence is TGTGCCAGCAGTTACTCCCCACAGAGATCGGCGCTGCACTACGAGCAGTACTTC. It encodes CASSYSPQRSALHYEQYF.

This clonotype came up once. The J gene is TRBJ2-7, the V gene TRBV20-1; D not certain. The germline V and J ends were trimmed by 4 bases and 4 bases, with 11 bases remaining between them. The CDR3 totals 12 residues. The germline V gene has CDR1 DFQATT and CDR2 SNEGSKA (reference sequence). The CDR3 region is CSAIMSRYEQYF. Written as DNA, the CDR3 is TGCAGTGCTATCATGTCGCGTTACGAGCAGTACTTC.

The rearrangement links TRBV7-9 to TRBJ2-1, with D hard to call. Trimming shortened V by 2 bases and J by 6 bases, and 14 bases separated the two germline ends. This CDR3 is built from 15 residues. Germline V CDR1 and CDR2: SEHNR, FQNEAQ (reference sequence). As DNA, the CDR3 is TGTGCCAGCAGCTTAATCAATGCTTATACCAATGAGCAGTTCTTC. It encodes CASSLINAYTNEQFF.

This clonotype was seen at least ten times. The chain links TRBV5-1 to TRBJ2-1; D tentatively fits TRBD1 or TRBD2 (6 bases each). The germline V gene has CDR1 SGHRS and CDR2 YFSETQ. The CDR3 has 14 amino acids. V was cut by 0 bases and J by 10 bases, with 14 bases left in between. The CDR3 spells CASSLGHPGGEQFF. The CDR3 bases are TGCGCCAGCAGCTTGGGGCATCCCGGGGGCGAGCAGTTCTTC.

This clonotype has at least ten counts. The chain employs TRBV5-1 and TRBJ2-7; D assignment may be TRBD1 or TRBD2 (5 bases each). From germline, CDR1 is SGHRS and CDR2 YFSETQ. This CDR3 comprises 12 residues. Trimming took off 6 bases at V and 9 bases at J, with 16 bases between the two ends. CDR3 nucleotides: TGCGCCAGCAAGGATCAGGGAGTCGCGCAGTACTTC. Amino acids: CASKDQGVAQYF. Full variable domain (outside the CDR3, taken from reference TRBV5-1 and TRBJ2-7): KAGVTQTPRYLIKTRGQQVTLSCSPISGHRSVSWYQQTPGQGLQFLFEYFSETQRNKGNFPGRFSGRQFSNSRSEMNVSTLELGDSALYLCASKDQGVAQYFGPGTRLTVT.

This clonotype was seen a handful of times. The chain combines TRBV10-3 with TRBJ2-7; D unclear. The V end was cut by 3 bases, the J end by 1 base, with 13 bases between. The CDR3 consists of 15 residues. From germline, CDR1 is ENHRY and CDR2 SYGVKD. The CDR3 here is CAISDVWARSYEQYF. CDR3 bases: TGTGCCATCAGTGACGTATGGGCGCGATCCTACGAGCAGTACTTC.

This clonotype was detected many times. J is TRBJ2-7 and V is TRBV10-3; 10 bases align to TRBD2. Germline values: CDR1 ENHRY, CDR2 SYGVKD. This CDR3 comprises 16 residues. V was pared by 8 bases and J by 4 bases, with 14 bases of the junction left unmatched. For the CDR3, the DNA is TGTGCCATCCAAGGGGGTAGCGGGGGGCGAGGATACGAGCAGTACTTC. This gives the protein CAIQGGSGGRGYEQYF.

The table lists this clonotype with a few counts. A far larger clone is only one base removed, so a read error is likely. This chain connects TRBV18 to TRBJ2-3; TRBD2 matches 7 bases. TRBJ2-7 matches the DNA end more closely, so the J call is doubtful. The CDR3 has 17 amino acids. Looked up from germline, CDR1 is KGHSH and CDR2 is LQKENI. In DNA form, the CDR3 reads TGTGCCAGCTCACCCGCCAGGTTAGGACTAGGCGACAATGAGCAGTACTTC. Translated: CASSPARLGLGDNEQYF.

This clonotype was seen a handful of times. The chain has TRBV15 and TRBJ1-3; tentatively, D is TRBD1 (5 bases). The germline V gene encodes CDR1 LNHNV and CDR2 YYDKDF (reference sequence). This CDR3 has 16 residues. V was clipped by 1 base and J by 4 bases, with 14 bases between them. DNA for the CDR3: TGTGCCACCAGCAGAGCGACTGGGGCAGGAGGAAACACCATATATTTT. This sequence encodes CATSRATGAGGNTIYF.

This clonotype showed up just a few times. This chain connects TRBV7-8 to TRBJ2-2; unclear D gene. V dropped 5 bases and J dropped 0 bases, with 10 bases sitting between them. This CDR3 spans 15 amino acids. The germline V gene encodes CDR1 SGHVS and CDR2 FQNEAQ. CDR3 coding DNA: TGTGCCAGCAGCCCAGGACGGACGAACACCGGGGAGCTGTTTTTT. Residues: CASSPGRTNTGELFF.

The gene calls are TRBV6-1 and TRBJ2-7; 7 nucleotides match TRBD1. The CDR3 sequence is 13 residues long. The V segment lost 11 bases and the J segment 5 bases; nucleotides outside the gene matches: 12. Germline V gene sequence: CDR1 MNHNS, CDR2 SASEGT. CDR3: CASTRTGFDEQYF. For the CDR3, the DNA is TGTGCCTCCACCCGGACAGGTTTCGACGAGCAGTACTTC.

This clonotype was detected a few times. The CDR3 DNA reads TGTGCCAGCAAGGAAGGGAAGGGCAGGGCGAATCAGCCCCAGCATTTT. Translating gives CASKEGKGRANQPQHF. The V call is TRBV2, the J call TRBJ1-5, with D possibly matching TRBD1 (5 bases). The CDR3 spans 16 residues. The V gene's germline CDR1 is SNHLY and CDR2 FYNNEI. Deletions cut 7 bases from V and 4 bases from J, with 20 bases between.

At least ten counts were recorded for this clonotype. The chain links TRBV5-1 to TRBJ2-7; 8 nucleotides align to TRBD1. CDR1 SGHRS and CDR2 YFSETQ come from the germline V gene. The CDR3 is made up of 14 amino acids. J was trimmed by 6 bases and V by 4 bases; bases with no gene match: 9. CDR3 nucleotides: TGCGCCAGCAGCCCCCTGGACAGGGTGGGCGAGCAGTACTTC. It encodes CASSPLDRVGEQYF.

This chain links TRBV7-9 with TRBJ1-6; maybe TRBD1 (6 bases). Germline CDR1 is SEHNR and CDR2 is FQNEAQ (reference sequence). V gave up 5 bases and J gave up 1 base, with 15 bases separating them. The CDR3 runs 17 residues. The CDR3 sequence: CASSAAADRSYNSPLHF. The CDR3 region has the DNA TGTGCCAGCAGCGCAGCCGCCGACAGGTCCTATAATTCACCCCTCCACTTT.

This clonotype came up a few times. The chain carries TRBV19 and TRBJ1-5; D gene ambiguous. Germline loops: CDR1 LNHDA, CDR2 SQIVND (reference sequence). The CDR3 sequence is 14 residues long. V was shortened by 3 bases and J by 4 bases, with 10 bases between the two germline ends. The CDR3 sequence is CASSIDLNNQPQHF. The DNA for the CDR3 is TGTGCCAGTAGTATTGACCTAAATAATCAGCCCCAGCATTTT.

The chain joins TRBV7-8 to TRBJ1-2, with D perhaps matching TRBD1 (6 bases). The germline gives CDR1 SGHVS, CDR2 FQNEAQ. There are 15 residues in the CDR3. With 0 bases removed from V and 8 bases from J, the gap between germline ends came to 16 bases. The CDR3 sequence: CASSLARVGARGYTF. The CDR3 DNA sequence: TGTGCCAGCAGCTTAGCGCGAGTGGGGGCGCGGGGCTACACCTTC.

The rearrangement joins TRBV19 to TRBJ1-6, with 7 nucleotides matching TRBD1. The CDR3 has 14 amino acids. Trimming at V came to 3 bases and at J to 10 bases, leaving 6 bases not matched to a gene. In germline, CDR1 is LNHDA, CDR2 SQIVND (reference sequence). The CDR3 coding sequence is TGTGCCAGTAGTATCGCGGCAGGGGGGTCACCCCTCCACTTT. The encoded protein is CASSIAAGGSPLHF.

This clonotype was observed a single time. With only one base between it and a far larger clone, this is likely a read error. The V call is TRBV2, the J call TRBJ2-7; D is undetermined. The end of the DNA fits TRBJ2-1 better, so the J call may be wrong. This CDR3 is 11 amino acids long. Germline CDR1 reads SNHLY; CDR2 reads FYNNEI. CDR3 sequence (DNA): TGTGCCAGCCACAGCTGCAATGAGCAGTTCTTC. This encodes CASHSCNEQFF.

This clonotype was recorded many times. The chain has TRBV27 and TRBJ2-1, with 9 bases lining up with TRBD2. V gave up 0 bases and J gave up 14 bases; unmatched junction bases: 11. The CDR3 runs to 15 residues. CDR1 MNHEY and CDR2 SMNVEV come from the germline V gene (reference sequence). Here the CDR3 reads CASSLSKRGDSLEFF. CDR3 in DNA: TGTGCCAGCAGTTTATCTAAGCGGGGGGACTCGTTGGAGTTCTTC.

The rearrangement joins TRBV19 to TRBJ2-5; D perhaps matches TRBD1 (6 bases). The V gene lost 5 bases and the J gene lost 10 bases, with 23 bases spanning the gap. The length of the CDR3 is 15 residues. The germline V gene encodes CDR1 LNHDA and CDR2 SQIVND (reference sequence). The CDR3 DNA reads TGTGCCAGTAGTCGAAACAGGGTCGGTGTGGAGGACCAGTACTTC. Translation: CASSRNRVGVEDQYF.

This chain connects TRBV4-1 to TRBJ1-3, with 7 bases identical to TRBD1. The germline V gene encodes CDR1 MGHRA and CDR2 YSYEKL. J gave up 8 bases and V 1 base, and 2 bases lay outside the gene matches. This CDR3 is built from 13 residues. The CDR3 sequence: CASSQGGQHTIYF. The DNA for the CDR3 is TGCGCCAGCAGCCAAGGGGGACAGCACACCATATATTTT.

The rearrangement uses TRBV4-1 and TRBJ2-7; D is possibly TRBD1 (6 bases). The CDR3 runs to 15 residues. Trimming shortened V by 1 base and J by 2 bases, and 12 bases separated the two germline ends. In germline, CDR1 is MGHRA, CDR2 YSYEKL. The CDR3 here is CASSQAGTKTYEQYF. CDR3 nucleotide sequence: TGCGCCAGCAGCCAAGCCGGGACAAAAACCTACGAGCAGTACTTC.

This clonotype was recorded a few times. One base away lies a much larger clone, so this may be a sequencing read error. J is TRBJ1-1 and V is TRBV20-1; D possibly corresponds to TRBD1 (5 bases). The CDR3 length is 14 residues. Germline V gives CDR1 DFQATT, CDR2 SNEGSKA (reference sequence). The germline V and J ends were trimmed by 5 bases and 3 bases, with 16 bases remaining between them. CDR3 coding DNA: TGCAGTGCTTACACCGGGGCAGGGTACACTGAAGCTTTCTTT. Translating gives CSAYTGAGYTEAFF.

This clonotype was seen repeatedly, ten times or more. The chain couples TRBV5-1 to TRBJ2-5; 8 bases line up with TRBD1. Losses at the gene ends were 2 bases for V and 2 bases for J; bases not matched to a gene: 2. The CDR3 contains 14 residues. Germline V gene data show CDR1 as SGHRS and CDR2 as YFSETQ. CDR3 sequence reads: CASSFGQGQETQYF. CDR3 sequence (DNA): TGCGCCAGCAGCTTTGGACAGGGACAAGAGACCCAGTACTTC.